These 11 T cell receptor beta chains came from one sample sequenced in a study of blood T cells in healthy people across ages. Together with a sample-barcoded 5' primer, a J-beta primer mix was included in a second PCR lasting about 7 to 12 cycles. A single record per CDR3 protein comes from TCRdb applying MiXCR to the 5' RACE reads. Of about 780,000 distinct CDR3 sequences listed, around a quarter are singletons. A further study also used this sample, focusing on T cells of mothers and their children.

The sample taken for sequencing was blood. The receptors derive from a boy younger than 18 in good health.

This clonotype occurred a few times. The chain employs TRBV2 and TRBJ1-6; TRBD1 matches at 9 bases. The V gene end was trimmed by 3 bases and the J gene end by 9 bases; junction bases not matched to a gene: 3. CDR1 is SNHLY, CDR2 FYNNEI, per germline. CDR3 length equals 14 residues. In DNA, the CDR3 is TGTGCCAGCAGTGAGGACAGGGGCGGTTCACCCCTCCACTTT. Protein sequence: CASSEDRGGSPLHF.

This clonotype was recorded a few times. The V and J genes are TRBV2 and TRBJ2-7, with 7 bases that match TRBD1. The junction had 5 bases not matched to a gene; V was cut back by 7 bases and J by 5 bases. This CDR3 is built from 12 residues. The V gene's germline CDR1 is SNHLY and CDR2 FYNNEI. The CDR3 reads CASKQGPHEQYF. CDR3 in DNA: TGTGCCAGCAAACAGGGGCCCCACGAGCAGTACTTC.

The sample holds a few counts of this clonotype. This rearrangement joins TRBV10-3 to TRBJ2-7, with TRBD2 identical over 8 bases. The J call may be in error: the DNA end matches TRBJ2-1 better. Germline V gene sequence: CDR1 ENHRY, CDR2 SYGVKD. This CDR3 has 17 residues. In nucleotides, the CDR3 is TGTGCCATCAGTGAGCCGAGTCGGGGGGGCCTTTCGGGTGAGCAGTTCTTC. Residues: CAISEPSRGGLSGEQFF.

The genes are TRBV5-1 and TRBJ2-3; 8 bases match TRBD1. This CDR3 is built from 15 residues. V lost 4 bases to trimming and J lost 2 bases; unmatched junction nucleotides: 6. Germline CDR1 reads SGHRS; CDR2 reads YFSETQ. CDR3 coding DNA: TGCGCCAGCAGCGCTGGACAGGGAACCACAGATACGCAGTATTTT. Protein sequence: CASSAGQGTTDTQYF.

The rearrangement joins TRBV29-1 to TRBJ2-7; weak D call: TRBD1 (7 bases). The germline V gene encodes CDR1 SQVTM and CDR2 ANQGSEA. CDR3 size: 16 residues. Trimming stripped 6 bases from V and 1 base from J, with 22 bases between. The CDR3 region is CSVSGRQGSVSYEQYF. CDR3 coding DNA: TGCAGCGTATCCGGGAGACAGGGATCCGTTTCCTACGAGCAGTACTTC.

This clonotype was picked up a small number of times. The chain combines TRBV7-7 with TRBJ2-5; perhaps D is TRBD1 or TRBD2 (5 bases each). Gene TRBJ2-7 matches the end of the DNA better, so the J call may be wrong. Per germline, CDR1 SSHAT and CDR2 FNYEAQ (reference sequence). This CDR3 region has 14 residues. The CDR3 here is CASSSAGRPYEQYF. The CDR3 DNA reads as TGTGCCAGCAGCTCGGCAGGGAGACCCTACGAGCAGTACTTC.

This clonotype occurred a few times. The CDR3 region has the DNA TGCGCCAGCAGCTTGTCAGAGGGGGAGACCCAGTACTTC. This gives the protein CASSLSEGETQYF. The V call is TRBV5-1, the J call TRBJ2-5, with D perhaps matching TRBD1 or TRBD2 (5 bases each). In germline, CDR1 is SGHRS, CDR2 YFSETQ. V was trimmed by 1 base and J by 5 bases, leaving 9 bases between them. The CDR3 contains 13 residues.

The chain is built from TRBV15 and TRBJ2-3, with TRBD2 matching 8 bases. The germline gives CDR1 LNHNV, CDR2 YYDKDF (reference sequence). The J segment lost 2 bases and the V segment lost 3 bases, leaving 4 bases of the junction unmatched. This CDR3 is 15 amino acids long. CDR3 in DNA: TGTGCCACCAGCAGCGGACTAGCTCTCACAGATACGCAGTATTTT. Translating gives CATSSGLALTDTQYF.

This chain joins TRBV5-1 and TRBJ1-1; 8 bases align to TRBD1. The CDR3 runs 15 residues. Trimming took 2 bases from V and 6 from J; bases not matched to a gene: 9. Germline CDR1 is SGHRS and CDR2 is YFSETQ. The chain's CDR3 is CASSLTGTGLAEAFF. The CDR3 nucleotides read TGCGCCAGCAGCTTAACCGGGACAGGTCTCGCTGAAGCTTTCTTT.

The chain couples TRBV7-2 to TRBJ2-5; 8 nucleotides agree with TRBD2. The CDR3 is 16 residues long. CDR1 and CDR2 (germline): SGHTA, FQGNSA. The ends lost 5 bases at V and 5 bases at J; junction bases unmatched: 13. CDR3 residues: CASSRGASGGGETQYF. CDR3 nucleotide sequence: TGTGCCAGCAGCCGAGGAGCGAGCGGGGGAGGGGAGACCCAGTACTTC.

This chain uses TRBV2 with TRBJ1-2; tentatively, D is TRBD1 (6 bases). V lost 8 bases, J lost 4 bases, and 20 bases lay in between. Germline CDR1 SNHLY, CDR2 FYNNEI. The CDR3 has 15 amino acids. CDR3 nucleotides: TGTGCCAGCTGGCAGGAGTACGACAGGACCTATGGCTACACCTTC. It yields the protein CASWQEYDRTYGYTF.